This T cell receptor beta chain was retrieved from a study of cytomegalovirus exposure and HLA in healthy donors. Study-level findings and limits: In a later analysis, compared with equally common non-associated chains, HLA-associated beta chains were more expanded. The study listed about 150 cytomegalovirus-associated TCR beta chains. There was a cluster of highly shared sequence variants that was likely a sequencing artifact.

This clone occurred a few times. The antigen remains unidentified. It was with 60 Vbeta and 13 Jbeta primers that the PCR ran. Repertoires were generated with immunoSEQ multiplex PCR, while TCRdb's copy carries only in-frame clones and drops some. This sample has approximately 140,000 clones, with around 79% found just once. Sample: PBMCs. The sequence came from a female donor in good health and CMV-seronegative.

CDR3 in amino acids: CASSAGADAEAFF. CDR3 nucleotides: TGTGCCAGCAGTGCAGGGGCGGATGCTGAAGCTTTCTTT. The chain is built from TRBV27 and TRBJ1-1; tentative D call: TRBD1 (6 bases). Germline V gene sequence: CDR1 MNHEY, CDR2 SMNVEV (reference sequence). The CDR3 covers 13 residues. Trimming shortened V by 5 bases and J by 6 bases, and 13 bases separated the two germline ends.